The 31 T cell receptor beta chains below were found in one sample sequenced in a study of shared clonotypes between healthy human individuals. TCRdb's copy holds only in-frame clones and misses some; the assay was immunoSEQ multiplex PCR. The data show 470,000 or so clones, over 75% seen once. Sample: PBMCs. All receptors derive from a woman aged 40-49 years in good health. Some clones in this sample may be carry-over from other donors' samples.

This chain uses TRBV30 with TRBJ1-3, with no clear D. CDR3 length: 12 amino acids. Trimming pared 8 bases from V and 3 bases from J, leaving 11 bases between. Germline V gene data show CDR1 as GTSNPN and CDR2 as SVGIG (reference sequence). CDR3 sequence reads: CAAGFFGNTIYF. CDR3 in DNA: TGTGCCGCCGGATTTTTTGGAAACACCATATATTTT.

The CDR3 DNA reads TGCGCCAGCAGCTTATCTTTGGCGGCCGGTTACGAGCAGTACTTC. Encoded protein: CASSLSLAAGYEQYF. The chain recombines TRBV5-1 with TRBJ2-7, with D hard to call. Germline V gene data show CDR1 as SGHRS and CDR2 as YFSETQ. The CDR3 extends over 15 amino acids. The V gene lost 2 bases and the J gene lost 4 bases, with 16 bases spanning the gap.

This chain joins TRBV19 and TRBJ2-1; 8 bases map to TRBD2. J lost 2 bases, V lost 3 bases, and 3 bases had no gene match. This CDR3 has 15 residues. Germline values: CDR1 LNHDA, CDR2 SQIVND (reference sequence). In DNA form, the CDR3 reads TGTGCCAGTAGTATTTCGCGGGAGGCCTACAATGAGCAGTTCTTC. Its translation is CASSISREAYNEQFF. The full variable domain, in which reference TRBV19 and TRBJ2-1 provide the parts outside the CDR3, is DGGITQSPKYLFRKEGQNVTLSCEQNLNHDAMYWYRQDPGQGLRLIYYSQIVNDFQKGDIAEGYSVSREKKESFPLTVTSAQKNPTAFYLCASSISREAYNEQFFGPGTRLTVL.

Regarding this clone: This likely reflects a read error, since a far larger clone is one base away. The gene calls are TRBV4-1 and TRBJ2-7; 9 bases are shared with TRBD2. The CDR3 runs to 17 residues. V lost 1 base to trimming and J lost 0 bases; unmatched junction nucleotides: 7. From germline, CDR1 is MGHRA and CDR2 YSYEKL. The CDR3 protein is CASSQGWTSVFSYEQYF. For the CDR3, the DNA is TGCGCCAGCAGCCAAGGGTGGACTAGCGTGTTCTCCTACGAGCAGTACTTC.

CDR3 amino acids: CASFRGGNSYEQYF. The CDR3 DNA is TGTGCCAGCTTCAGGGGGGGCAACTCCTACGAGCAGTACTTC. This sequence joins TRBV7-2 and TRBJ2-7, with D perhaps given as TRBD1 or TRBD2 (7 bases each). Trimming stripped 8 bases from V and 0 bases from J, with 14 bases between. CDR1 is SGHTA and CDR2 is FQGNSA in the germline V gene. This CDR3 is 14 amino acids long.

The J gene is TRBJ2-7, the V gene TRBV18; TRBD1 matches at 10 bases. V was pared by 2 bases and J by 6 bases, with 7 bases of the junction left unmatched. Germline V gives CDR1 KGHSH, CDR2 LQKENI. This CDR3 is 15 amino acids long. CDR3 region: CASSPGTGEAGEQYF. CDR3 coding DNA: TGTGCCAGCTCACCAGGGACAGGGGAGGCGGGCGAGCAGTACTTC.

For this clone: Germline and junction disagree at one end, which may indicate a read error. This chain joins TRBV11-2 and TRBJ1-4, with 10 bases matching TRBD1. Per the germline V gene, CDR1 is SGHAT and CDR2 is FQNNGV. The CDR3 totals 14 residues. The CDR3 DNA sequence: TGCGCCAGCAGCCGCGGGACAGGGGCTGAAAAACTGTTTTTT. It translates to CASSRGTGAEKLFF.

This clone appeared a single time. CDR3 DNA: TGTGCCAGCAGCCTACGGACAGGGAACACCTACGAGCAGTACTTC. Translation gives CASSLRTGNTYEQYF. The rearrangement links TRBV11-2 to TRBJ2-7; 8 positions agree with TRBD1. CDR1 is SGHAT and CDR2 is FQNNGV in the germline V gene. V was pared by 5 bases and J by 2 bases, with 8 bases of the junction left unmatched. The CDR3 length is 15 residues. The entire variable domain, with the rest obtained from reference TRBV11-2 and TRBJ2-7, is as follows: EAGVAQSPRYKIIEKRQSVAFWCNPISGHATLYWYQQILGQGPKLLIQFQNNGVVDDSQLPKDRFSAERLKGVDSTLKIQPAKLEDSAVYLCASSLRTGNTYEQYFGPGTRLTVT.

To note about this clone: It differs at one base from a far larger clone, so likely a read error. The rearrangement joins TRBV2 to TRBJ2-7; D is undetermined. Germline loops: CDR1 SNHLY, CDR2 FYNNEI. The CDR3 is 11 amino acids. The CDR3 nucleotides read TGTGCCAGCAGCAACTCCTGCGAGCAGTACTTC. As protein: CASSNSCEQYF.

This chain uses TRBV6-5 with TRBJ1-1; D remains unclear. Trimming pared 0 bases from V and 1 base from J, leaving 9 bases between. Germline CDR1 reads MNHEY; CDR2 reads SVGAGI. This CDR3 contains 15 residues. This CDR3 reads CASSYSGSPNTEAFF. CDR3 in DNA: TGTGCCAGCAGTTACTCGGGCAGTCCGAACACTGAAGCTTTCTTT.

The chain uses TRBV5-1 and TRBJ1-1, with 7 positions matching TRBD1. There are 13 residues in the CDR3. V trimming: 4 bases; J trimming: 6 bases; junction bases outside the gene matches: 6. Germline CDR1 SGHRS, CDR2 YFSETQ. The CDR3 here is CASSITGDAEAFF. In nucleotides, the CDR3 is TGCGCCAGCAGCATCACAGGGGACGCTGAAGCTTTCTTT.

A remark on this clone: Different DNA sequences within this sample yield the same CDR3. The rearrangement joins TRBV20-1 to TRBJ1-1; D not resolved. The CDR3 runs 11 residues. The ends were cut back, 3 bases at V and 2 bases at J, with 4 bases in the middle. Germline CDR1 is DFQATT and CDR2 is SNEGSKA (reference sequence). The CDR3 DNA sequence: TGCAGTGCTAGCAGTAACACTGAAGCTTTCTTT. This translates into CSASSNTEAFF.

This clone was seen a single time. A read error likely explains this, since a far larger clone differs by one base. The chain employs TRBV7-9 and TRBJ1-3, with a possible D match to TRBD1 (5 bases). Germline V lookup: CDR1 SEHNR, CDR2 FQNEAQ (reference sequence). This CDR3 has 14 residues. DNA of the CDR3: TGTGCCATCAGCGTAGCAGGGATAGGAAACACCATATATTTT. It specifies CAISVAGIGNTIYF.

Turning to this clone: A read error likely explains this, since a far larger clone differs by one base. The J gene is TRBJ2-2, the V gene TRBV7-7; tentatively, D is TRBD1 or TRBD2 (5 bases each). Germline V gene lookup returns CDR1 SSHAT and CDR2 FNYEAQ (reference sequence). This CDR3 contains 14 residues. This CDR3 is CASSERVDTGELSF. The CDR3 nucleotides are TGTGCCAGCAGTGAGAGGGTGGACACCGGGGAGCTGTCTTTT.

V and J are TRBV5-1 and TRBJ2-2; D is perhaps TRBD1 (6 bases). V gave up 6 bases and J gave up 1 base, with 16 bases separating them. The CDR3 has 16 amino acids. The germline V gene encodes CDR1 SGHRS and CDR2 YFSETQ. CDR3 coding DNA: TGCGCCAGCAAACTCCAACAGGGTCAGAACACCGGGGAGCTGTTTTTT. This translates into CASKLQQGQNTGELFF.

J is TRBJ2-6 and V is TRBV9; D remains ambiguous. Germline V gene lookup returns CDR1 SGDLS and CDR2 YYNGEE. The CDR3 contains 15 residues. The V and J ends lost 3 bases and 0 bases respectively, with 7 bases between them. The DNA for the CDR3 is TGTGCCAGCAGCGCTCTAAGCTCTGGGGCCAACGTCCTGACTTTC. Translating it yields CASSALSSGANVLTF.

The CDR3 bases are TGTGCCAGCAGCCGCCCTAACCGAGGGGACGGAAACACCATATATTTT. Translating gives CASSRPNRGDGNTIYF. The gene calls are TRBV28 and TRBJ1-3; a weak D match, TRBD1 (5 bases). Trimming shortened V by 6 bases and J by 4 bases, and 19 bases separated the two germline ends. The germline CDR1 and CDR2 sequences are MDHEN and SYDVKM. This CDR3 is 16 amino acids long.

As DNA, the CDR3 is TGTGCCAGCAGCTCTAAGACAGGGGGATACACAGATACGCAGTATTTT. It is translated as CASSSKTGGYTDTQYF. The chain is built from TRBV11-3 and TRBJ2-3; TRBD1 matches 9 bases. The J segment lost 2 bases and the V segment lost 4 bases, leaving 7 bases of the junction unmatched. The CDR3 has 16 amino acids. CDR1 and CDR2 from the germline V gene are SGHNT and YENEEA.

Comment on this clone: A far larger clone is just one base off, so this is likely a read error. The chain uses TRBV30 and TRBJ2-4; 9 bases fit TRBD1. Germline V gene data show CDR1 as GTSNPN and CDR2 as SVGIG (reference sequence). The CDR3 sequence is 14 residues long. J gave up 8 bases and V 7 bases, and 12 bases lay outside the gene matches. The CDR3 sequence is CASDRGTSEHIQYF. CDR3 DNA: TGTGCCTCCGACAGGGGGACGTCGGAACACATTCAGTACTTC.

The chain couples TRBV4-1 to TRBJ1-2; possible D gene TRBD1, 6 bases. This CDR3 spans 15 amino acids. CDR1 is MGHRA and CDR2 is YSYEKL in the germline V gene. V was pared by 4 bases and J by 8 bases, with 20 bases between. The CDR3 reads CASSPPYGGGSGYTF. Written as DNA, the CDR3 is TGCGCCAGCAGCCCACCTTATGGGGGCGGTTCAGGCTACACCTTC.

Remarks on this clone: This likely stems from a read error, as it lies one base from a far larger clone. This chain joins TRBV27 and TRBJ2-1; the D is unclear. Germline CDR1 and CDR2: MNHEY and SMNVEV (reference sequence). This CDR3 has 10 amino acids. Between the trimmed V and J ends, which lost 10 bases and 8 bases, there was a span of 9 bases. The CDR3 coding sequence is TGTGCCACCGAGCCTTATGAGCAGTTCTTC. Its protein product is CATEPYEQFF.

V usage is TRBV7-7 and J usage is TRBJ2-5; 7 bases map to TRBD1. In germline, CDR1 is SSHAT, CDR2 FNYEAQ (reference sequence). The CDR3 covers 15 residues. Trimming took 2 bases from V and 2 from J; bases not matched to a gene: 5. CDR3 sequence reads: CASSLRGGLQETQYF. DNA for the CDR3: TGTGCCAGCAGCTTACGAGGGGGCTTACAAGAGACCCAGTACTTC.

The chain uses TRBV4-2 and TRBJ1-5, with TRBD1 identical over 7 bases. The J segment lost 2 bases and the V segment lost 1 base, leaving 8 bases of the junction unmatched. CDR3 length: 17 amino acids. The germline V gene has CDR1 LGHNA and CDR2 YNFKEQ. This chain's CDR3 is CASSQGTNRGGNQPQHF. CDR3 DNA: TGTGCCAGCAGCCAAGGGACGAACAGGGGAGGCAATCAGCCCCAGCATTTT.

CDR3 DNA sequence: TGTGCCAGCAGGGGGCAGGGGCGGGAAAAACTGTTTTTT. Translation gives CASRGQGREKLFF. The chain employs TRBV6-5 and TRBJ1-4; TRBD1 is a possible D gene (6 bases). The CDR3 loop spans 13 amino acids. The V gene's germline CDR1 is MNHEY and CDR2 SVGAGI. V was cut by 6 bases and J by 8 bases, with 13 bases left in between.

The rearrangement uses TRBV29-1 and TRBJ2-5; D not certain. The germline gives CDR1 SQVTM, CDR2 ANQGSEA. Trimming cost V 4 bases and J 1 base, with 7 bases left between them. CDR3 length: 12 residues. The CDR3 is CSVGRSQETQYF. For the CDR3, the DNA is TGCAGCGTTGGTCGCAGCCAAGAGACCCAGTACTTC.

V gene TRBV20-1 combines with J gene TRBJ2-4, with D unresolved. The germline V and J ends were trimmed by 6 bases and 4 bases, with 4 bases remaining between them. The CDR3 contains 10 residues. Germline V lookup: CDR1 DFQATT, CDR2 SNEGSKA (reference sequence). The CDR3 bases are TGCAGTGCGCAGAAAAACATTCAGTACTTC. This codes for CSAQKNIQYF.

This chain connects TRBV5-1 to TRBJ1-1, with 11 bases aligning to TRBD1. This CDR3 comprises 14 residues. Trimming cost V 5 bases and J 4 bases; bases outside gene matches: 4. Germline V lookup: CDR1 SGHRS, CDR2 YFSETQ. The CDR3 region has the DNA TGCGCCAGCAGAGATGGGACAGGGGGCACTGAAGCTTTCTTT. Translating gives CASRDGTGGTEAFF. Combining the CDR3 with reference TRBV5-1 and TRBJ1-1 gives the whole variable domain KAGVTQTPRYLIKTRGQQVTLSCSPISGHRSVSWYQQTPGQGLQFLFEYFSETQRNKGNFPGRFSGRQFSNSRSEMNVSTLELGDSALYLCASRDGTGGTEAFFGQGTRLTVV.

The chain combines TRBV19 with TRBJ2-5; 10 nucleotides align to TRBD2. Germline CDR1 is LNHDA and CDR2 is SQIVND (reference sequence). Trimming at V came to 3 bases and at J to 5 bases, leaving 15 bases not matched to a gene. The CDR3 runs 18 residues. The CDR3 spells CASSIIPQLAGGWETQYF. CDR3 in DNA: TGTGCCAGTAGTATCATCCCTCAATTAGCGGGAGGTTGGGAGACCCAGTACTTC. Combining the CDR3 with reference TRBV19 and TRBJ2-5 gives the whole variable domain DGGITQSPKYLFRKEGQNVTLSCEQNLNHDAMYWYRQDPGQGLRLIYYSQIVNDFQKGDIAEGYSVSREKKESFPLTVTSAQKNPTAFYLCASSIIPQLAGGWETQYFGPGTRLLVL.

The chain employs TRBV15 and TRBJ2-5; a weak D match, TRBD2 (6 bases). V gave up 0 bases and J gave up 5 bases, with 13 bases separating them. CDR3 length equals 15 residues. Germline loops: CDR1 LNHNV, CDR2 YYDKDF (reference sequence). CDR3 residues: CATSREQARGETQYF. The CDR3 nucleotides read TGTGCCACCAGCAGAGAACAGGCTCGGGGGGAGACCCAGTACTTC.

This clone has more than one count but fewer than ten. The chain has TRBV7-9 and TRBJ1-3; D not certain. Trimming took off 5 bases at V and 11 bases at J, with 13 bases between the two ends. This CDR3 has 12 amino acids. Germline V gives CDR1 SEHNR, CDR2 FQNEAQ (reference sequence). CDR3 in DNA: TGTGCCAGCAGCAAAGCCCAGGTTGCCATATATTTT. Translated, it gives CASSKAQVAIYF.

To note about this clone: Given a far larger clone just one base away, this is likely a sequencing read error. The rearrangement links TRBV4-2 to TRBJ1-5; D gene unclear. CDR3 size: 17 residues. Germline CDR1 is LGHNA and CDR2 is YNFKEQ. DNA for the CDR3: TGTGCCAGCAGCCTGTCGGAGTCTCTTGGTAGCAATCAGCACCAGCATTTT. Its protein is CASSLSESLGSNQHQHF.